This passage covers 26 T cell receptor beta chains from one sample sequenced in a study of metastatic and nonmetastatic thyroid tumors. TCRdb re-called the PCR reads via MiXCR. The sample gives under 35,000 clones, over 20% of which show up once; approximately 15% is in the top ten. Thyroid surgery had not been preceded by any treatment in any patient. Sequencing was done on a sample of blood. The source of these receptors is a female donor with papillary thyroid cancer or a benign thyroid nodule (not recorded which). Some clones in this sample may be carry-over from other donors' samples.

This clone was counted ten times or more. The chain is built from TRBV3-1 and TRBJ2-3; the D call may be TRBD1 or TRBD2 (5 bases each). The germline V and J ends were trimmed by 4 bases and 4 bases, with 12 bases remaining between them. The CDR3 covers 14 residues. Germline V gene lookup returns CDR1 LGHDT and CDR2 YNNKEL (reference sequence). This chain's CDR3 is CASSPEGDADTQYF. The DNA of the CDR3 is TGTGCCAGCAGCCCAGAAGGGGACGCAGATACGCAGTATTTT.

The J gene is TRBJ1-3, the V gene TRBV5-4; D gene unclear. Germline CDR1 is SGHNT and CDR2 is YYREEE (reference sequence). CDR3 size: 17 residues. Trimming removed 2 bases from V and 0 bases from J, with 15 bases in between. Written as DNA, the CDR3 is TGTGCCAGCAGCTTACAGAGCGCCGCTCTCTCTGGAAACACCATATATTTT. Protein: CASSLQSAALSGNTIYF. Combining the CDR3 with reference TRBV5-4 and TRBJ1-3 gives the whole variable domain ETGVTQSPTHLIKTRGQQVTLRCSSQSGHNTVSWYQQALGQGPQFIFQYYREEENGRGNFPPRFSGLQFPNYSSELNVNALELDDSALYLCASSLQSAALSGNTIYFGEGSWLTVV.

A note on this clone: An end of the junction differs from the germline gene, which may be a read error. The chain joins TRBV20-1 to TRBJ2-1, with 11 bases lining up with TRBD2. The germline gives CDR1 DFQATT, CDR2 SNEGSKA (reference sequence). The CDR3 has 15 residues. The CDR3 region is CSAQLLAGGHNDQFF. DNA of the CDR3: TGCAGTGCTCAACTCCTAGCGGGAGGTCACAATGACCAGTTCTTC.

Note on this clone: The junction does not match germline at one end; this may be a read error. This chain joins TRBV12-3 or TRBV12-4 and TRBJ1-5; no definite D call. The CDR3 contains 14 residues. The CDR3 spells CASSLKGSNQAQHF. The CDR3 DNA sequence: TGTGCCAGCAGTTTGAAAGGCTCGAATCAGGCCCAGCATTTT.

The rearrangement joins TRBV12-3 or TRBV12-4 to TRBJ2-7, with TRBD2 identical over 8 bases. The CDR3 totals 17 residues. With 3 bases clipped from V and 3 bases from J, the junction kept 13 bases outside the gene matches. The CDR3 nucleotides read TGTGCCAGCAGTTTTCGTGGGGTTAGCGGGACCAACTACGAGCAGTACTTC. It is translated as CASSFRGVSGTNYEQYF.

Many counts were recorded for this clone. This chain connects TRBV7-2 to TRBJ2-4; D gene uncertain. The length of the CDR3 is 14 residues. Trimming removed 1 base from V and 0 bases from J, with 4 bases in between. Germline V lookup: CDR1 SGHTA, CDR2 FQGNSA. Here the CDR3 reads CASSLVLAKNIQYF. In nucleotides, the CDR3 is TGTGCCAGCAGCTTAGTACTAGCCAAAAACATTCAGTACTTC.

V and J are TRBV29-1 and TRBJ2-7, with 7 bases aligning to TRBD2. Germline-derived CDR1 and CDR2 are SQVTM and ANQGSEA. The CDR3 loop spans 15 amino acids. The V gene end was trimmed by 3 bases and the J gene end by 9 bases; junction bases not matched to a gene: 17. The CDR3, as DNA: TGCAGCGTTGAGACACCGGGACTATCGGGAGTCGTGCAGTACTTC. This codes for CSVETPGLSGVVQYF.

Concerning this clone itself: A much larger clone differs by one base, so this may be a read error. The CDR3, as DNA: TGCAGCGTTGGCAGGGGGCACGTAGATACGCAGTATTTT. Protein: CSVGRGHVDTQYF. The chain employs TRBV29-1 and TRBJ2-3, with 8 bases identical to TRBD1. The germline V gene has CDR1 SQVTM and CDR2 ANQGSEA. With V trimmed by 4 bases and J by 5 bases, 5 bases remained unmatched. The CDR3 is made up of 13 amino acids.

This clone has more than one count but fewer than ten. CDR3 DNA: TGTGCCAGGAGAGGGACAGGGCGGTTATTCGCTGAAGCTTTCTTT. Its translation: CARRGTGRLFAEAFF. The chain joins TRBV6-1 to TRBJ1-1, with 9 bases fitting TRBD1. Trimming took 9 bases from V and 6 from J; bases not matched to a gene: 14. Germline values: CDR1 MNHNS, CDR2 SASEGT. The CDR3 loop spans 15 amino acids.

This clone was counted many times. The chain has TRBV2 and TRBJ2-1; TRBD2 aligns across 10 bases. This CDR3 is built from 17 residues. The junction had 9 bases not matched to a gene; V was cut back by 2 bases and J by 5 bases. Looked up from germline, CDR1 is SNHLY and CDR2 is FYNNEI. Here the CDR3 DNA reads TGTGCCAGCAGTGAAATGGATCTAGGGACTAGCGACAATGAGCAGTTCTTC. Translation gives CASSEMDLGTSDNEQFF.

This clone was recorded many times. V and J are TRBV29-1 and TRBJ2-3, with 8 bases that match TRBD1. Germline V gives CDR1 SQVTM, CDR2 ANQGSEA. The ends lost 3 bases at V and 5 bases at J; junction bases unmatched: 4. The CDR3 consists of 13 residues. The CDR3 DNA reads TGCAGCGTTGACAGGGGGCACGTAGATACGCAGTATTTT. Translation: CSVDRGHVDTQYF.

This clone was recorded a few times. An end of the junction differs from the germline gene, which may be a read error. The chain combines TRBV2 with TRBJ1-5; D remains ambiguous. Germline V gene sequence: CDR1 SNHLY, CDR2 FYNNEI. This CDR3 is built from 13 residues. CDR3 sequence (DNA): TGTGCCAGTAGTGTGGTGTACGATCAGCCCCAGCATTTT. Translation: CASSVVYDQPQHF.

This clone was recorded a few times. CDR3 sequence reads: CASSHANWEQFF. CDR3 in DNA: TGTGCCAGTAGCCACGCGAACTGGGAGCAGTTCTTC. J is TRBJ2-1 and V is TRBV19; D not resolved. V shed 6 bases and J shed 10 bases, with 13 bases lying between them. The germline gives CDR1 LNHDA, CDR2 SQIVND (reference sequence). The length of the CDR3 is 12 residues.

Within the sample, this clone is medium-sized. The chain uses TRBV6-1 and TRBJ2-1, with D possibly TRBD2 on 6 matching bases. Germline V gene data show CDR1 as MNHNS and CDR2 as SASEGT. With 3 bases removed from V and 9 bases from J, the gap between germline ends came to 12 bases. CDR3 length: 13 amino acids. The CDR3 nucleotides are TGTGCCAGCAGTGATGAGAGGAGGGGTGAGCAGTTCTTC. It is translated as CASSDERRGEQFF.

J is TRBJ2-7 and V is TRBV10-2; maybe TRBD2 (5 bases). Between the trimmed V and J ends, which lost 2 bases and 4 bases, there was a span of 15 bases. The CDR3 has 15 amino acids. Germline V gives CDR1 WSHSY, CDR2 SAAADI. CDR3 in DNA: TGCGCCAGCAGTGAGGGCAGTAGCGCACTTTACGAGCAGTACTTC. This sequence encodes CASSEGSSALYEQYF.

By share of the sample, this clone is medium-sized. The V call is TRBV3-1, the J call TRBJ2-7, with 10 bases identical to TRBD2. The germline V gene has CDR1 LGHDT and CDR2 YNNKEL (reference sequence). CDR3 length: 14 amino acids. J was trimmed by 1 base and V by 6 bases; bases with no gene match: 3. CDR3 bases: TGTGCCAGCAGACCAGCGGGAGGGTCCTACGAGCAGTACTTC. Amino acid sequence: CASRPAGGSYEQYF.

The table lists this clone with a few counts. The rearrangement uses TRBV27 and TRBJ1-1, with 9 bases that match TRBD1. Germline V gene lookup returns CDR1 MNHEY and CDR2 SMNVEV (reference sequence). V lost 6 bases to trimming and J lost 4 bases; unmatched junction nucleotides: 6. CDR3 size: 14 residues. The CDR3 DNA sequence: TGTGCCAGCAGACCGACAGGGGGAATCACTGAAGCTTTCTTT. It specifies CASRPTGGITEAFF.

In this sample, this clone turned up many times. The sample carries other DNA sequences with the same CDR3. The chain couples TRBV30 to TRBJ2-3; 9 bases fit TRBD1. Germline lookup yields CDR1 GTSNPN and CDR2 SVGIG (reference sequence). The V and J ends lost 8 bases and 2 bases, in that order; junction bases with no gene match: 5. The CDR3 is 13 residues long. CDR3 in DNA: TGTGCCGGGGGACAGGGCTTCACAGATACGCAGTATTTT. Its protein is CAGGQGFTDTQYF.

This clone was recorded at least ten times. This may come from a read error, since a much larger clone is one base off. V usage is TRBV6-2 or TRBV6-3 and J usage is TRBJ1-1, with 7 bases identical to TRBD1. The CDR3 length is 15 residues. The germline V gene encodes CDR1 MNHEY and CDR2 SVGEGT. The CDR3 DNA sequence: TGTGCCAGCAGACAGGGGAGTGTTATGAACACTGAAGCCTTCTTT. As protein: CASRQGSVMNTEAFF.

V gene TRBV3-1 combines with J gene TRBJ2-7, with no clear D. The CDR3 spans 15 residues. Germline CDR1 reads LGHDT; CDR2 reads YNNKEL (reference sequence). Between the trimmed V and J ends, which lost 5 bases and 2 bases, there was a span of 16 bases. CDR3 amino acids: CASSTGPCGPYEQYF. As DNA, the CDR3 is TGTGCCAGCAGCACCGGGCCGTGTGGCCCCTACGAGCAGTACTTC.

This clone came up many times. The chain carries TRBV5-6 and TRBJ2-7, with D perhaps matching TRBD1 or TRBD2 (9 bases each). Trimming cost V 4 bases and J 1 base, with 24 bases left between them. Germline V gene sequence: CDR1 SGHDT, CDR2 YYEEEE. The CDR3 is 18 residues long. CDR3 loop: CASSRDRDLAGPSYEQYF. Here the CDR3 DNA reads TGTGCCAGCAGCCGGGACAGGGACCTAGCGGGACCTTCCTACGAGCAGTACTTC.

This clone qualifies as medium-sized. The genes are TRBV7-9 and TRBJ2-7, with D perhaps assigned TRBD1 or TRBD2 (5 bases each). The CDR3 runs 12 residues. V shed 3 bases and J shed 5 bases, with 8 bases lying between them. Germline CDR1 is SEHNR and CDR2 is FQNEAQ (reference sequence). CDR3 in DNA: TGTGCCAGCAGCTTTGGGGACCACGAGCAGTACTTC. As protein: CASSFGDHEQYF.

This clone is classed as medium-sized (0.01 to 0.1%). This rearrangement joins TRBV20-1 to TRBJ2-7, with TRBD2 identical over 11 bases. The CDR3 runs to 15 residues. Germline V gives CDR1 DFQATT, CDR2 SNEGSKA (reference sequence). J was trimmed by 2 bases and V by 1 base; bases with no gene match: 4. The CDR3 spells CSARGTSGLTYEQYF. CDR3 in DNA: TGCAGTGCTAGAGGGACTAGCGGGCTAACCTACGAGCAGTACTTC.

This clone showed up just a few times. The chain has TRBV2 and TRBJ2-1, with 10 positions matching TRBD2. Germline CDR1 and CDR2: SNHLY and FYNNEI. The CDR3 spans 15 residues. V shed 7 bases, J shed 4 bases, and the junction held 7 bases outside the gene matches. The CDR3 nucleotides are TGTGCCAGCAAACTTACTAGCGGGGTATACAATGAGCAGTTCTTC. As protein: CASKLTSGVYNEQFF.

This clone was seen only a few times. The CDR3: CASSAGEGTDTQYF. In DNA form, the CDR3 reads TGTGCCAGCAGTGCAGGGGAAGGCACAGATACGCAGTATTTT. The chain joins TRBV2 to TRBJ2-3; D may be TRBD1 (6 bases). The CDR3 covers 14 residues. Germline values: CDR1 SNHLY, CDR2 FYNNEI. V was trimmed by 4 bases and J by 1 base, leaving 9 bases between them.

This clone was observed many times. This chain connects TRBV5-1 to TRBJ2-1; 7 nucleotides match TRBD2. CDR1 is SGHRS, CDR2 YFSETQ, per germline. The length of the CDR3 is 14 residues. V lost 4 bases and J lost 9; bases outside the gene matches: 10. The CDR3 DNA follows: TGCGCCAGCAGCCTATGGACTAGTTCAAGTGAGCAGTTCTTC. Residues: CASSLWTSSSEQFF.